This T cell receptor (beta chain) was observed in a study of shared clonotypes between healthy human individuals. Profiling relied on immunoSEQ multiplex PCR, and the TCRdb table lists in-frame clones only, not all of them. The sample contains roughly 2.5 million clones, around nine tenths of which appear only once. The study drew its donors from healthy HIV-negative adults without recent acute infections or vaccinations. The germline gives CDR1 MNHNY, CDR2 SVGAGI (reference sequence). The CDR3 length is 12 residues. V lost 6 bases and J lost 10, with 13 bases in between. The chain carries TRBV6-6 and TRBJ2-1, with a tentative D call TRBD2 (6 bases). The sample taken for sequencing was naive CD4+ T cells sorted from blood. Subset: CD45RA+ positively selected. This clonotype was obtained from a man between 18 and 29 years old in good health. Written as DNA, the CDR3 is TGTGCCAGCAGGGCCCCGGGGGAGGAGCAGTTCTTC. It specifies CASRAPGEEQFF.